This T cell receptor (beta chain) was retrieved from a study of blood T cell repertoires in COVID-19. As for the study in general: Donors in the United States, Italy and Spain gave samples during acute or convalescent COVID-19. T cells, B-cell-depleted T cells, or PBMCs supplied cDNA or gDNA.

Germline V lookup: CDR1 SGHRS, CDR2 YFSETQ. The CDR3 length is 17 residues. V was pared by 3 bases and J by 10 bases, with 14 bases of the junction left unmatched. Authors' methods: Cell counts per sample came from amplifying reference gene primers. TCRdb's table, derived via immunoSEQ multiplex PCR, lists solely in-frame clones and lacks some. The D gene and trimming were derived from the DNA, and the V and J assignments and clone size from that table. The table includes hundreds of thousands of clones, over 80% detected once. Researchers sorted participants into cohorts using their self-reported clinical history.

The chain is built from TRBV5-1 and TRBJ1-6; 9 nucleotides agree with TRBD1. Sequenced sample: PBMCs or T cells enriched from blood (not recorded which). This clonotype originated in a woman younger than 45 with acute COVID-19. The CDR3 protein is CASSSPFGQGKESPLHF. In nucleotides, the CDR3 is TGCGCCAGCAGCTCCCCCTTCGGACAGGGGAAAGAGTCACCCCTCCACTTT.